The 10 T cell receptor beta chains below all came from one sample that was sequenced in a study of cytomegalovirus exposure and HLA in healthy donors (dated by TCRdb to 2016 to 2017). Receptor amplification or capture employed the immunoSEQ multiplex PCR assay. A mixture of 60 forward primers for TCR Vbeta segments and 13 reverse primers for TCR Jbeta segments was used in the multiplex PCR. In its TCRdb copy, this immuneACCESS table keeps in-frame sequences only and misses some clones. Where compared with another copy, unresolved V genes explain less than half of these, and the others have no known cause. Across this sample there are some 80,000 clones, with approximately 60% seen only once. Clones ranked in the top ten supply under 4.5% of the sample. Sequenced material: PBMCs. The source is a male donor in good health and CMV-seropositive.

The chain uses TRBV4-1 and TRBJ1-2, with D perhaps matching TRBD1 (5 bases). This CDR3 has 14 residues. With 5 bases removed from V and 3 bases from J, the gap between germline ends came to 13 bases. Germline CDR1 is MGHRA and CDR2 is YSYEKL. CDR3 DNA: TGCGCCAGCAGCGAGACGGGGGGGGACTATGGCTACACCTTC. Residues: CASSETGGDYGYTF.

The chain recombines TRBV2 with TRBJ2-7; 7 bases fit TRBD2. This CDR3 has 12 residues. From germline, CDR1 is SNHLY and CDR2 FYNNEI. The CDR3 spells CASAGETYEQYF. CDR3 in DNA: TGTGCTTCCGCGGGGGAAACCTACGAGCAGTACTTC.

This clone has a handful of counts. V gene TRBV7-9 combines with J gene TRBJ1-5, with no clear D. The CDR3 sequence is 16 residues long. Germline lookup yields CDR1 SEHNR and CDR2 FQNEAQ (reference sequence). V lost 0 bases and J lost 2, with 11 bases in between. CDR3 nucleotides: TGTGCCAGCAGCTTAGCCGAAGGAGGAGGCAATCAGCCCCAGCATTTT. Translated, it gives CASSLAEGGGNQPQHF.

The table lists this clone with a few counts. The V call is TRBV28, the J call TRBJ2-7; 10 positions agree with TRBD1. Germline CDR1 is MDHEN and CDR2 is SYDVKM. Unmatched junction bases numbered 9, after V lost 3 bases and J lost 4 bases. The CDR3 loop spans 16 amino acids. The CDR3, as DNA: TGTGCCAGCAGTTTCTCCGGGACAGGGGTCCTTTACGAGCAGTACTTC. Its protein is CASSFSGTGVLYEQYF.

The CDR3: CASSSERVRGRTGETQYF. Here the CDR3 DNA reads TGTGCCAGCAGTTCAGAGAGGGTTCGGGGGCGGACAGGAGAGACCCAGTACTTC. This chain joins TRBV7-6 and TRBJ2-5; TRBD1 might be the D (7 bases). V gave up 6 bases and J gave up 4 bases, with 27 bases separating them. The CDR3 sequence is 18 residues long. Germline CDR1 reads SGHVS; CDR2 reads FNYEAQ.

This clone was picked up a small number of times. Here the CDR3 reads CAISESEGRRSEAFF. The CDR3 region has the DNA TGTGCCATCAGTGAGTCGGAGGGGCGGAGGTCTGAAGCTTTCTTT. This rearrangement joins TRBV10-3 to TRBJ1-1; TRBD1 might be the D (5 bases). Germline loops: CDR1 ENHRY, CDR2 SYGVKD. V shed 0 bases and J shed 6 bases, with 14 bases lying between them. The length of the CDR3 is 15 residues.

The genes are TRBV9 and TRBJ1-1; 8 bases agree with TRBD1. The CDR3 covers 13 residues. J gave up 7 bases and V 3 bases, and 5 bases lay outside the gene matches. Germline loops: CDR1 SGDLS, CDR2 YYNGEE. CDR3 sequence: CASSETGTGEAFF. The CDR3 DNA follows: TGTGCCAGCAGCGAAACCGGGACAGGTGAAGCTTTCTTT. The full variable domain, with the rest looked up from reference TRBV9 and TRBJ1-1, is DSGVTQTPKHLITATGQRVTLRCSPRSGDLSVYWYQQSLDQGLQFLIQYYNGEERAKGNILERFSAQQFPDLHSELNLSSLELGDSALYFCASSETGTGEAFFGQGTRLTVV.

J is TRBJ2-2 and V is TRBV2; 9 nucleotides align to TRBD2. The V gene's germline CDR1 is SNHLY and CDR2 FYNNEI. There are 17 residues in the CDR3. The V segment lost 1 base and the J segment 1 base; nucleotides outside the gene matches: 4. The CDR3 coding sequence is TGTGCCAGCAGTGAAGGCGGGAGGGGGCTGAACACCGGGGAGCTGTTTTTT. The encoded protein is CASSEGGRGLNTGELFF.

This sequence joins TRBV6-5 and TRBJ2-1; no definite D call. Trimming pared 2 bases from V and 8 bases from J, leaving 10 bases between. Per germline, CDR1 MNHEY and CDR2 SVGAGI. The CDR3 spans 13 residues. The CDR3 DNA follows: TGTGCCAGCAGTTACACGGGTTTAGATGAGCAGTTCTTC. Protein sequence: CASSYTGLDEQFF.

The rearrangement uses TRBV4-3 and TRBJ2-1, with 9 bases matching TRBD2. This CDR3 comprises 15 residues. The trim removed 1 base at V and 9 bases at J, leaving 7 bases unmatched. Germline loops: CDR1 LGHNA, CDR2 YSLEER. CDR3 loop: CASSQGTSGRGEQFF. As DNA, the CDR3 is TGCGCCAGCAGCCAAGGAACTAGCGGGCGGGGTGAGCAGTTCTTC.